The 2 T cell receptor beta chains reported below all come from one sample, sequenced in a study of blood T cell repertoires in COVID-19. Profiled with immunoSEQ multiplex PCR; TCRdb holds only in-frame clones, not every one. The sample has some 200,000 clones, 65% to 90% seen once. The sequencing sample was made of peripheral blood. Every receptor here comes from a man older than 75 with acute or convalescent COVID-19.

V gene TRBV11-2 combines with J gene TRBJ2-4, with D tentatively TRBD1 (6 bases). Looked up from germline, CDR1 is SGHAT and CDR2 is FQNNGV. Trimming took 1 base from V and 4 from J, leaving 14 bases between them. The CDR3 consists of 16 residues. The CDR3: CASSLGAGVWKNIQYF. CDR3 sequence (DNA): TGTGCCAGCAGCTTAGGGGCAGGGGTTTGGAAAAACATTCAGTACTTC.

This chain connects TRBV3-1 (or the pseudogene TRBV3-2) to TRBJ1-1; D is unclear. Trimming pared 0 bases from V and 11 bases from J, leaving 7 bases between. Germline loops: CDR1 LGHDT, CDR2 YNNKEL (reference sequence). This CDR3 has 11 amino acids. The CDR3 coding sequence is TGTGCCAGCAGCCAAGATCGGCGGGCTTTCTTT. Amino acid sequence: CASSQDRRAFF.